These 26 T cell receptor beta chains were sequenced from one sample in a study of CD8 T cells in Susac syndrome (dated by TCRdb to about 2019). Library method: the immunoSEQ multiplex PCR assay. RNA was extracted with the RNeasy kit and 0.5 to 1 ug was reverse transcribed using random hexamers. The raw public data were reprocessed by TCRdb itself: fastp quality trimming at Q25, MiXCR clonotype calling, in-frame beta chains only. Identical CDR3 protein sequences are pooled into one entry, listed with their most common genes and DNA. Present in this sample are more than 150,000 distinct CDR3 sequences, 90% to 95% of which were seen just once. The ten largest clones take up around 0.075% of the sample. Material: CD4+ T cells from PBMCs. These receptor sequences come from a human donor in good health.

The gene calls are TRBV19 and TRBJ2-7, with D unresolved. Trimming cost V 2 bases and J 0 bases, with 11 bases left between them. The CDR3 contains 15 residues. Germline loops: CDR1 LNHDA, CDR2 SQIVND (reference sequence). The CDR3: CASSISSGISYEQYF. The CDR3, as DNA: TGTGCCAGTAGTATAAGTTCCGGAATCTCCTACGAGCAGTACTTC. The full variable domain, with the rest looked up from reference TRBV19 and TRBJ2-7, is DGGITQSPKYLFRKEGQNVTLSCEQNLNHDAMYWYRQDPGQGLRLIYYSQIVNDFQKGDIAEGYSVSREKKESFPLTVTSAQKNPTAFYLCASSISSGISYEQYFGPGTRLTVT.

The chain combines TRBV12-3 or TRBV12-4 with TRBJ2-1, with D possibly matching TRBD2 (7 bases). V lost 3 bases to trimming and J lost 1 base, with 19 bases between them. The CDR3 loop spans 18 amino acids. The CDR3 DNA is TGTGCCAGCAGTTTCTATGGTGGGGGGGGCGGTTCCTACAATGAGCAGTTCTTC. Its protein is CASSFYGGGGGSYNEQFF.

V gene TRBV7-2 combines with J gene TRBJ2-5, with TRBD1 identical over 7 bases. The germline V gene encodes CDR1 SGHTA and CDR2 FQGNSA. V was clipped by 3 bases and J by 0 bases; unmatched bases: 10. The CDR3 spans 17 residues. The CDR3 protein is CASSLGDRWTYQETQYF. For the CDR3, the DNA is TGTGCCAGCAGCTTGGGGGACAGATGGACGTACCAAGAGACCCAGTACTTC.

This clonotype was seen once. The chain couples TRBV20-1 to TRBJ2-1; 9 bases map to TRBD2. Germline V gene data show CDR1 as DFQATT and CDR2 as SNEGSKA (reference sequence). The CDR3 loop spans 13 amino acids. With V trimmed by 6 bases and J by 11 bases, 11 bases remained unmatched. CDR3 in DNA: TGCAGTGCGAGGAGGGTAGCGGGAGAGAAGCAGTTCTTC. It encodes CSARRVAGEKQFF.

The CDR3 region has the DNA TGCAGCGGAGACGGCGACTATGGCTACACCTTC. Translation: CSGDGDYGYTF. The chain recombines TRBV29-1 with TRBJ1-2, with D hard to call. The germline CDR1 and CDR2 sequences are SQVTM and ANQGSEA. The CDR3 totals 11 residues. V lost 7 bases and J lost 3, with 9 bases in between.

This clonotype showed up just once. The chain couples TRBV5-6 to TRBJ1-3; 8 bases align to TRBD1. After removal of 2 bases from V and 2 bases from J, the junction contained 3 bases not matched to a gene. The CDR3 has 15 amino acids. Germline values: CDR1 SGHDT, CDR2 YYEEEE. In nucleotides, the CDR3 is TGTGCCAGCAGCTTCGAGGACAGGGCTGGAAACACCATATATTTT. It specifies CASSFEDRAGNTIYF.

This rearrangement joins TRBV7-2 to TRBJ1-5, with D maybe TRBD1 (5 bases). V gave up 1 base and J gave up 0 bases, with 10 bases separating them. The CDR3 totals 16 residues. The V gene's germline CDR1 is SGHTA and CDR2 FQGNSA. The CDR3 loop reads CASSLGTPYSNQPQHF. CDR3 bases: TGTGCCAGCAGCTTAGGGACACCTTATAGCAATCAGCCCCAGCATTTT.

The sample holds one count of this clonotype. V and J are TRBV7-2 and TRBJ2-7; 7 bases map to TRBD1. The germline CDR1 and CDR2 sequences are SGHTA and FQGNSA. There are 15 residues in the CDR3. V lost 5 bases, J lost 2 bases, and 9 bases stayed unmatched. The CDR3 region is CASSAQRGQTYEQYF. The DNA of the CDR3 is TGTGCCAGCAGCGCACAAAGGGGACAGACCTACGAGCAGTACTTC.

The CDR3 DNA is TGTGCCAGCAGCGTACGGACAGGAAATTCACCCCTCCACTTT. Its translation: CASSVRTGNSPLHF. V is TRBV7-2 and J is TRBJ1-6; 7 bases agree with TRBD1. The CDR3 length is 14 residues. V was clipped by 5 bases and J by 7 bases; unmatched bases: 5. Germline CDR1 reads SGHTA; CDR2 reads FQGNSA. The whole variable domain, filled in from reference TRBV7-2 and TRBJ1-6, reads GAGVSQSPSNKVTEKGKDVELRCDPISGHTALYWYRQSLGQGLEFLIYFQGNSAPDKSGLPSDRFSAERTGGSVSTLTIQRTQQEDSAVYLCASSVRTGNSPLHFGNGTRLTVT.

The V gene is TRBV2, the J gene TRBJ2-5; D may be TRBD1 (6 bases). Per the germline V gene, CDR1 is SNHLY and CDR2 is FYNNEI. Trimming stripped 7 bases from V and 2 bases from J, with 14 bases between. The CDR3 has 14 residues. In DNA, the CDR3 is TGTGCCAGCACCTTTACAGGGAGTCAAGAGACCCAGTACTTC. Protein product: CASTFTGSQETQYF.

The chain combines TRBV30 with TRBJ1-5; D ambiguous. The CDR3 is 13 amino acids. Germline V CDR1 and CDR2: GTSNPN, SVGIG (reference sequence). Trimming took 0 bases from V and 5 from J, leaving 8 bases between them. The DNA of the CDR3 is TGTGCCTGGAGTGTTGCCATTTATCAGCCCCAGCATTTT. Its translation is CAWSVAIYQPQHF. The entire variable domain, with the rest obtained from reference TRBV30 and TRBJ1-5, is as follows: SQTIHQWPATLVQPVGSPLSLECTVEGTSNPNLYWYRQAAGRGLQLLFYSVGIGQISSEVPQNLSASRPQDRQFILSSKKLLLSDSGFYLCAWSVAIYQPQHFGDGTRLSIL.

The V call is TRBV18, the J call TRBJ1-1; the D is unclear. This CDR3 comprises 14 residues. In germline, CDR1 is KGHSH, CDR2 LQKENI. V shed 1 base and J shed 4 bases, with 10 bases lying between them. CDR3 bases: TGTGCCAGCTCACCACGACCAGCGGCCACTGAAGCTTTCTTT. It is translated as CASSPRPAATEAFF.

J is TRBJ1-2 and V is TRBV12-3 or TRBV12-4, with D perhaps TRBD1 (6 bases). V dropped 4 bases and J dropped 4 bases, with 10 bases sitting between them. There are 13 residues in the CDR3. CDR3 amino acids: CASSYRVVYGYTF. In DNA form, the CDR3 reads TGTGCCAGCAGTTACAGGGTTGTCTATGGCTACACCTTC.

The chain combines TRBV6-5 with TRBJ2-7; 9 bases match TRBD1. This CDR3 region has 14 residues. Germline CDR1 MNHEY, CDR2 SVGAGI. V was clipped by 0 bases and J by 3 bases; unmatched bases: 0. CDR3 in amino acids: CASSYSTGGYEQYF. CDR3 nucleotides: TGTGCCAGCAGTTACTCGACAGGGGGCTACGAGCAGTACTTC.

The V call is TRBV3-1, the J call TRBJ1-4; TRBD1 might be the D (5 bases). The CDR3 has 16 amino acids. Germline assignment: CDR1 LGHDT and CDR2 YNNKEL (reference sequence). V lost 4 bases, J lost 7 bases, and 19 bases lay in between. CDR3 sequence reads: CASSLFQGDVSEKLFF. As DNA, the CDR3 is TGTGCCAGCAGCCTATTTCAAGGGGATGTTAGTGAAAAACTGTTTTTT.

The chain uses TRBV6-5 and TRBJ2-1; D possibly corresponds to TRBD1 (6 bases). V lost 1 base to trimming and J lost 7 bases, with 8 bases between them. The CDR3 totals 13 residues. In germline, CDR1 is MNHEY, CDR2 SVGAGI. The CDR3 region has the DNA TGTGCCAGCAGTTACTATAGGGGGAATGAGCAGTTCTTC. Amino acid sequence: CASSYYRGNEQFF.

CDR3: CASSPTGGRRTEAFF. The CDR3 coding sequence is TGTGCCAGCAGTCCGACAGGGGGCAGGAGGACTGAAGCTTTCTTT. The gene calls are TRBV7-3 and TRBJ1-1; TRBD1 aligns across 10 bases. CDR3 size: 15 residues. CDR1 is SGHTA and CDR2 is FQGTGA in the germline V gene. Germline trimming cut 6 bases from V and 5 bases from J; bases unmatched to any gene: 9.

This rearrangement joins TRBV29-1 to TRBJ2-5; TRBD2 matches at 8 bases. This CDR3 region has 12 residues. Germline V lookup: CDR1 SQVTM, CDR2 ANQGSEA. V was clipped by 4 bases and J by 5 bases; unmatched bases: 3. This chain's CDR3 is CSVGQRGETQYF. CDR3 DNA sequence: TGCAGCGTTGGCCAGCGGGGGGAGACCCAGTACTTC.

The CDR3 DNA reads TGCAGCGCCTGCAGGGGGTCGTGGGAGCAGTACTTC. This codes for CSACRGSWEQYF. This chain uses TRBV29-1 with TRBJ2-7, with TRBD1 matching over 7 bases. This CDR3 comprises 12 residues. V lost 7 bases and J lost 7; bases outside the gene matches: 10. Looked up from germline, CDR1 is SQVTM and CDR2 is ANQGSEA.

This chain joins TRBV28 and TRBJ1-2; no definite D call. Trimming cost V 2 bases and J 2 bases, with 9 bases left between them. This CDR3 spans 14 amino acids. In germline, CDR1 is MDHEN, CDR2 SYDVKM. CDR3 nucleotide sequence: TGTGCCAGCAGTTTAGTGGAGGGAAACTATGGCTACACCTTC. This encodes CASSLVEGNYGYTF.

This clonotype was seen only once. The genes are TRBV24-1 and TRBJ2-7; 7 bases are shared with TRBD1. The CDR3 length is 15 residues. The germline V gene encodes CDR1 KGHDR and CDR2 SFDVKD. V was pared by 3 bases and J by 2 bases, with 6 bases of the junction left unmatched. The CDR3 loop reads CATSDPRQGTYEQYF. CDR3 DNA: TGTGCCACCAGTGATCCCAGACAGGGAACCTACGAGCAGTACTTC.

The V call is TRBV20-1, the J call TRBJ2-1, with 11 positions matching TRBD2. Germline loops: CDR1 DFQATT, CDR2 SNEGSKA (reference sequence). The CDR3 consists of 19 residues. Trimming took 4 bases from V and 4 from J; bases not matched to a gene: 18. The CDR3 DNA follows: TGCAGTGCTACGACGATCGGGCTAGCGGGAGGTGTTCGGTACAATGAGCAGTTCTTC. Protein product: CSATTIGLAGGVRYNEQFF.

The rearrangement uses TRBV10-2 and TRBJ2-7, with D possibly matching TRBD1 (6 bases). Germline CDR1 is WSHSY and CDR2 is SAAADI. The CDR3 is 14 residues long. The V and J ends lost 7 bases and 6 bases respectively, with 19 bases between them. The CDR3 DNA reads TGCGCCAGCACCGAACAGGGTTACTTATCCGAGCAGTACTTC. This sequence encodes CASTEQGYLSEQYF.

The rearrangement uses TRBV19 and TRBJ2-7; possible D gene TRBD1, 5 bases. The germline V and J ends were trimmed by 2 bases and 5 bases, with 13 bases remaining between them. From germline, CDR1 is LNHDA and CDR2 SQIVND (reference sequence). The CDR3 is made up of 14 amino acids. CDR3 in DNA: TGTGCCAGTAGTATAAGCAGGGTGGGGAACGAGCAGTACTTC. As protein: CASSISRVGNEQYF.

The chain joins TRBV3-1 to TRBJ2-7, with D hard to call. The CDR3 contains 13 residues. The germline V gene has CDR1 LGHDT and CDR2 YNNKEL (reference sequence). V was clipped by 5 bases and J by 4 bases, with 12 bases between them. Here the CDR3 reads CASSEGSVYEQYF. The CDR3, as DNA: TGTGCCAGCAGCGAAGGATCAGTTTACGAGCAGTACTTC.

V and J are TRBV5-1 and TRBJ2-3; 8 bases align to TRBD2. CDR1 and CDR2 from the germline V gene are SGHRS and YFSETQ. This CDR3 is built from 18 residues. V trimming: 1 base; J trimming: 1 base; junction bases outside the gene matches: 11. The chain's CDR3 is CASSLNWRGAAGTDTQYF. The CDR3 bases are TGCGCCAGCAGCTTGAATTGGCGGGGGGCCGCGGGCACAGATACGCAGTATTTT. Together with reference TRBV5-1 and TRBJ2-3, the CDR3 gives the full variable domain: KAGVTQTPRYLIKTRGQQVTLSCSPISGHRSVSWYQQTPGQGLQFLFEYFSETQRNKGNFPGRFSGRQFSNSRSEMNVSTLELGDSALYLCASSLNWRGAAGTDTQYFGPGTRLTVL.